One T cell receptor beta chain is described in this entry. This sample is part of a study of technical replicates of blood from a few donors. The repertoire was sequenced with immunoSEQ multiplex PCR; TCRdb's copy has only in-frame clones and lacks some. Here the sample spans 70,000 or so clones, over 95% being singletons. The CDR3 is made up of 16 amino acids. Unmatched junction bases numbered 10, after V lost 5 bases and J lost 2 bases. Germline-derived CDR1 and CDR2 are SGHTA and FQGNSA. The chain links TRBV7-2 to TRBJ2-7, with 9 positions matching TRBD2. Sequenced sample: T cells isolated from PBMCs. This TCR was recovered from a human donor in good health. The CDR3 protein is CASSPQGLAGAYEQYF. The CDR3 DNA reads as TGTGCCAGCAGCCCCCAGGGTTTAGCGGGAGCCTACGAGCAGTACTTC.